The rows below give T cell receptor beta chains drawn from one sample of a study of T cells in Graves' hyperthyroidism and ophthalmopathy. Each CDR3 protein is one row after TCRdb ran MiXCR on the multiplex PCR reads. The profile shows a few hundred thousand distinct CDR3 sequences, roughly 50% of them singletons. The specimen sequenced was peripheral blood or thyroid tissue (not recorded which). The receptors stem from an adult woman with Graves' disease, either hyperthyroidism or ophthalmopathy (not recorded which). Both conserved end residues are part of each CDR3. The order of the fields is CDR3 protein, J gene, V gene.

cdr3_aa: CASSDSIGQSFNEKLFF
j_call: TRBJ1-4
v_call: TRBV2

cdr3_aa: CASGEGTEAFF
j_call: TRBJ1-1
v_call: TRBV7-9

cdr3_aa: CSVDRDYPREAFF
j_call: TRBJ1-1
v_call: TRBV29-1

cdr3_aa: CASSTRDSLRGQYF
j_call: TRBJ2-7
v_call: TRBV28

cdr3_aa: CASSLQDRREPQHF
j_call: TRBJ1-5
v_call: TRBV5-4

cdr3_aa: CAWSRGGRNQPQHF
j_call: TRBJ1-5
v_call: TRBV30

cdr3_aa: CASRRQGRSETQYF
j_call: TRBJ2-5
v_call: TRBV11-3

cdr3_aa: CATSSGGRENTEAFF
j_call: TRBJ1-1
v_call: TRBV15

cdr3_aa: CASSLDQGMNTEAFF
j_call: TRBJ1-1
v_call: TRBV6-5

cdr3_aa: CASSWTGANGYTF
j_call: TRBJ1-2
v_call: TRBV5-8

cdr3_aa: CASSEIHEQYF
j_call: TRBJ2-7
v_call: TRBV6-1

cdr3_aa: CASSPTGPYFYEQYF
j_call: TRBJ2-7
v_call: TRBV7-9

cdr3_aa: CAISAQGYEQYF
j_call: TRBJ2-7
v_call: TRBV10-3

cdr3_aa: CASSPPGYYGYTF
j_call: TRBJ1-2
v_call: TRBV7-2

cdr3_aa: CASSHPHRGRETEAFF
j_call: TRBJ1-1
v_call: TRBV7-9

cdr3_aa: CASSLGVSTEAFF
j_call: TRBJ1-1
v_call: TRBV5-5

cdr3_aa: CASSEFAVASGSEETQYF
j_call: TRBJ2-5
v_call: TRBV25-1

cdr3_aa: CASSVREGPYEQYF
j_call: TRBJ2-7
v_call: TRBV2

cdr3_aa: CSARTVMNTEAFF
j_call: TRBJ1-1
v_call: TRBV20-1

cdr3_aa: CASSTEGQETQYF
j_call: TRBJ2-5
v_call: TRBV11-2

cdr3_aa: CATSGGGPQHF
j_call: TRBJ1-5
v_call: TRBV24-1

cdr3_aa: CASTPFGDELFF
j_call: TRBJ1-4
v_call: TRBV6-1

cdr3_aa: CASIETGGNQPQYF
j_call: TRBJ2-5
v_call: TRBV2

cdr3_aa: CSASPGAVGYSNQPQHF
j_call: TRBJ1-5
v_call: TRBV20-1

cdr3_aa: CASSEGVEGPNTEAFF
j_call: TRBJ1-1
v_call: TRBV5-1

cdr3_aa: CASTPSGTSGAGELFF
j_call: TRBJ2-2
v_call: TRBV7-9

cdr3_aa: CASSFRQDRVLETQYF
j_call: TRBJ2-5
v_call: TRBV7-9

cdr3_aa: CSVGTVTYEQYF
j_call: TRBJ2-7
v_call: TRBV29-1

cdr3_aa: CAWSRGGKEKLFF
j_call: TRBJ1-4
v_call: TRBV30

cdr3_aa: CASSRGTIEQFF
j_call: TRBJ2-1
v_call: TRBV9

cdr3_aa: CASSGGTGGVETQYF
j_call: TRBJ2-5
v_call: TRBV6-1

cdr3_aa: CASISRGKGNTEAFF
j_call: TRBJ1-1
v_call: TRBV7-8

cdr3_aa: CASSPRNGDGYTF
j_call: TRBJ1-2
v_call: TRBV14

cdr3_aa: CASGQDRAQSYEQYF
j_call: TRBJ2-7
v_call: TRBV7-9

cdr3_aa: CASSEPGPNEKLFF
j_call: TRBJ1-4
v_call: TRBV6-1

cdr3_aa: CASSRRGGEDEQYF
j_call: TRBJ2-7
v_call: TRBV5-1

cdr3_aa: CASSPQVGSNQPQHF
j_call: TRBJ1-5
v_call: TRBV7-2

cdr3_aa: CASSLMGLAGALETQYF
j_call: TRBJ2-5
v_call: TRBV11-2

cdr3_aa: CASSPNRVDEQYF
j_call: TRBJ2-7
v_call: TRBV12-3/TRBV12-4

cdr3_aa: CASSDPISGNTIYF
j_call: TRBJ1-3
v_call: TRBV9

cdr3_aa: CASSDRGADQPQHF
j_call: TRBJ1-5
v_call: TRBV6-4

cdr3_aa: CASSPHRLQGQYF
j_call: TRBJ2-7
v_call: TRBV7-8

cdr3_aa: CSARDRDRNQATNEKLFF
j_call: TRBJ1-4
v_call: TRBV20-1

cdr3_aa: CASSSSGRNQPQHF
j_call: TRBJ1-5
v_call: TRBV7-2

cdr3_aa: CASSPGTAGTEAFF
j_call: TRBJ1-1
v_call: TRBV27

cdr3_aa: CASKRTGESGELFF
j_call: TRBJ2-2
v_call: TRBV2

cdr3_aa: CSARDPLGRDTYEQYF
j_call: TRBJ2-7
v_call: TRBV20-1

cdr3_aa: CASSPKMNTEAFF
j_call: TRBJ1-1
v_call: TRBV5-1

cdr3_aa: CSSGEEQYF
j_call: TRBJ2-7
v_call: TRBV29-1

cdr3_aa: CSVKETNDNSPLHF
j_call: TRBJ1-6
v_call: TRBV29-1

cdr3_aa: CAISESRQYSNQPQHF
j_call: TRBJ1-5
v_call: TRBV10-3

cdr3_aa: CASSARGPETQYF
j_call: TRBJ2-5
v_call: TRBV7-2

cdr3_aa: CASSDRRDSGELFF
j_call: TRBJ2-2
v_call: TRBV2

cdr3_aa: CASSDPTGYNEPQHF
j_call: TRBJ1-5
v_call: TRBV2

cdr3_aa: CASSYFGEAYEQYF
j_call: TRBJ2-7
v_call: TRBV6-2/TRBV6-3

cdr3_aa: CASSRSNVGGTEAFF
j_call: TRBJ1-1
v_call: TRBV4-1

cdr3_aa: CSVDLAGVYGANVLTF
j_call: TRBJ2-6
v_call: TRBV29-1

cdr3_aa: CASSIEASRNTEAFF
j_call: TRBJ1-1
v_call: TRBV19

cdr3_aa: CASRSPGTVPYEQYF
j_call: TRBJ2-7
v_call: TRBV11-2